Presented here are 13 T cell receptor beta chains from one specimen sequenced in a study of PD-L1 blockade in urothelial cancer. Documented time point: pretreatment peripheral blood. Sequencing used immunoSEQ multiplex PCR; TCRdb keeps in-frame clones, though not all of them. This sample has around 35,000 clones; approximately 80% occur once, and the top ten carry around a sixth. Sample: PBMCs, taken around atezolizumab (anti-PD-L1) treatment. Every receptor here comes from a man aged 55 to 70 with urothelial cancer.

The chain is built from TRBV19 and TRBJ2-7, with D perhaps matching TRBD2 (6 bases). The length of the CDR3 is 15 residues. CDR1 and CDR2 from the germline V gene are LNHDA and SQIVND (reference sequence). The V end was cut by 5 bases, the J end by 2 bases, with 16 bases between. CDR3 DNA sequence: TGTGCCAGTAGTCGAGCTAGCGACGGTACCTACGAGCAGTACTTC. Its protein product is CASSRASDGTYEQYF.

V and J are TRBV7-3 and TRBJ2-2; 12 nucleotides agree with TRBD2. Unmatched junction bases numbered 0, after V lost 3 bases and J lost 4 bases. CDR1 is SGHTA and CDR2 is FQGTGA in the germline V gene. The CDR3 sequence is 15 residues long. CDR3: CASSLTSGGTGELFF. DNA for the CDR3: TGTGCCAGCAGCTTGACTAGCGGGGGCACCGGGGAGCTGTTTTTT.

The rearrangement uses TRBV27 and TRBJ2-1; no reliable D call. The CDR3 covers 14 residues. From germline, CDR1 is MNHEY and CDR2 SMNVEV (reference sequence). V was clipped by 5 bases and J by 4 bases, with 12 bases between them. In DNA form, the CDR3 reads TGTGCCAGCAGTACCCCTACCATATACAATGAGCAGTTCTTC. As protein: CASSTPTIYNEQFF.

This chain joins TRBV15 and TRBJ1-1; D perhaps matches TRBD1 (5 bases). The germline gives CDR1 LNHNV, CDR2 YYDKDF (reference sequence). The V and J ends lost 9 bases and 4 bases respectively, with 15 bases between them. This CDR3 spans 13 amino acids. Written as DNA, the CDR3 is TGTGCCACGAAAGGGGCCTCAACCACTGAAGCTTTCTTT. The encoded protein is CATKGASTTEAFF.

This clone was recorded only once. One end of the junction varies from germline; a read error may be responsible. The V gene is TRBV10-3, the J gene TRBJ2-7; 7 bases line up with TRBD2. The CDR3 loop spans 13 amino acids. CDR1 and CDR2 from the germline V gene are ENHRY and SYGVKD. CDR3 amino acids: CATLGLAESRQNF. The CDR3 DNA follows: TGTGCCACCCTGGGGCTAGCGGAGTCACGTCAGAACTTC.

This chain connects TRBV30 to TRBJ2-5; a weak D match, TRBD2 (5 bases). The CDR3 contains 13 residues. Germline lookup yields CDR1 GTSNPN and CDR2 SVGIG (reference sequence). Trimming stripped 3 bases from V and 1 base from J, with 9 bases between. Here the CDR3 DNA reads TGTGCCTGGAGCTTAGGGAGCCAAGAGACCCAGTACTTC. It encodes CAWSLGSQETQYF.

This rearrangement joins TRBV27 to TRBJ2-2; TRBD2 matches 8 bases. The CDR3 contains 16 residues. The V gene end was trimmed by 4 bases and the J gene end by 7 bases; junction bases not matched to a gene: 11. The germline gives CDR1 MNHEY, CDR2 SMNVEV (reference sequence). The CDR3 sequence is CASSSLAGPGRGELFF. CDR3 sequence (DNA): TGTGCCAGCAGTTCCTTAGCGGGACCCGGGCGCGGGGAGCTGTTTTTT.

This clone was recorded only once. The chain has TRBV21-1 and TRBJ1-2; TRBD1 reflects the table's D call only, with no check against the DNA. TRBV21-1 is a documented pseudogene. The CDR3 is 14 residues long. The CDR3, as DNA: TGTGCCAGCAGCAAAGGAAGGGGGAACTATGGCTACACCTTC. Translated: CASSKGRGNYGYTF.

Points on this clone: One end of the junction is discordant with germline, which a read error may explain. The genes are TRBV5-5 and TRBJ2-7; TRBD2 might be the D (5 bases). The CDR3 runs 13 residues. The germline V gene encodes CDR1 SGHKS and CDR2 YYEKEE (reference sequence). The CDR3 DNA reads TGTGCCAGCAGCCCGGCCCCCGCCGGGATAAGAACCTTC. Its translation is CASSPAPAGIRTF.

This clone was counted between two and nine times. The chain recombines TRBV15 with TRBJ2-5; 7 bases agree with TRBD1. The length of the CDR3 is 16 residues. Germline CDR1 reads LNHNV; CDR2 reads YYDKDF (reference sequence). Trimming took 1 base from V and 3 from J; bases not matched to a gene: 8. The CDR3 protein is CATSRGGGPSKETQYF. CDR3 bases: TGTGCCACCAGCAGAGGAGGGGGCCCCTCAAAAGAGACCCAGTACTTC. Complete variable domain (other parts from reference TRBV15 and TRBJ2-5): DAMVIQNPRYQVTQFGKPVTLSCSQTLNHNVMYWYQQKSSQAPKLLFHYYDKDFNNEADTPDNFQSRRPNTSFCFLDIRSPGLGDTAMYLCATSRGGGPSKETQYFGPGTRLLVL.

The chain couples TRBV9 to TRBJ1-1; D ambiguous. Trimming took off 2 bases at V and 1 base at J, with 9 bases between the two ends. This CDR3 has 14 residues. From germline, CDR1 is SGDLS and CDR2 YYNGEE. The CDR3 loop is CASSVVDTNTEAFF. The CDR3 nucleotides are TGTGCCAGCAGCGTTGTAGACACGAACACTGAAGCTTTCTTT.

This chain's CDR3 is CASSAIGTSDTGELFF. CDR3 coding DNA: TGTGCCAGCAGCGCTATTGGGACTAGCGACACCGGGGAGCTGTTTTTT. V and J are TRBV9 and TRBJ2-2; 10 bases are shared with TRBD2. The CDR3 sequence is 16 residues long. Trimming took 3 bases from V and 3 from J; bases not matched to a gene: 5. Germline CDR1 SGDLS, CDR2 YYNGEE.

The rearrangement links TRBV5-1 to TRBJ1-2, with 11 bases aligning to TRBD1. Germline V gene data show CDR1 as SGHRS and CDR2 as YFSETQ. V lost 7 bases, J lost 3 bases, and 8 bases stayed unmatched. There are 15 residues in the CDR3. The CDR3 DNA is TGCGCCAGCCGGGACAGGGGGAATTCCGACTATGGCTACACCTTC. Translation gives CASRDRGNSDYGYTF.